These 27 T cell receptor beta chains were sequenced from one sample in a study of OX40 agonist ivuxolimab in advanced cancers. The data were produced by immunoSEQ multiplex PCR, yet TCRdb's version contains in-frame clones alone and is incomplete. The repertoire holds tens of thousands of clones, approximately 91% seen once, with 0.72% in the top ten. The sequencing used CD4+ or CD8+ T cells sorted from blood, collected in a trial of the OX40 agonist ivuxolimab. The receptor set was obtained from an adult with an advanced solid tumor such as melanoma, head and neck, liver or kidney cancer.

J is TRBJ1-6 and V is TRBV30; D uncertain. From germline, CDR1 is GTSNPN and CDR2 SVGIG (reference sequence). The CDR3 contains 14 residues. V was shortened by 3 bases and J by 6 bases, with 12 bases between the two germline ends. The CDR3 here is CAWRGIATNSPLHF. The CDR3 DNA follows: TGTGCCTGGAGGGGAATTGCGACTAATTCACCCCTCCACTTT.

The rearrangement uses TRBV19 and TRBJ2-2, with unresolved D. Germline V gives CDR1 LNHDA, CDR2 SQIVND (reference sequence). Trimming pared 7 bases from V and 1 base from J, leaving 10 bases between. This CDR3 contains 14 residues. CDR3: CASKSGQNTGELFF. CDR3 DNA sequence: TGTGCCAGTAAGTCAGGTCAGAACACCGGGGAGCTGTTTTTT.

The chain employs TRBV19 and TRBJ2-6; D is unclear. Between the trimmed V and J ends, which lost 3 bases and 1 base, there was a span of 13 bases. Looked up from germline, CDR1 is LNHDA and CDR2 is SQIVND (reference sequence). The CDR3 extends over 17 amino acids. The CDR3: CASSIVAPGSGANVLTF. DNA for the CDR3: TGTGCCAGTAGTATTGTGGCGCCTGGGTCTGGGGCCAACGTCCTGACTTTC.

The sample holds one count of this clone. V is TRBV5-6 and J is TRBJ1-1; D is uncertain. This CDR3 is built from 14 residues. Trimming cost V 2 bases and J 6 bases, with 14 bases left between them. Germline CDR1 SGHDT, CDR2 YYEEEE. The CDR3 DNA sequence: TGTGCCAGCAGCTTAGTTGAGTGGGTAGCTGAAGCTTTCTTT. Its protein product is CASSLVEWVAEAFF.

This chain links TRBV10-1 with TRBJ2-3, with 8 bases lining up with TRBD2. This CDR3 has 14 residues. Germline V gene sequence: CDR1 WNHNN, CDR2 SYGVQD (reference sequence). The J segment lost 1 base and the V segment lost 6 bases, leaving 3 bases of the junction unmatched. CDR3 sequence (DNA): TGCGCCAGCAGCCCCGGGGGGGGCACAGATACGCAGTATTTT. Its protein product is CASSPGGGTDTQYF.

This chain connects TRBV30 to TRBJ1-5; TRBD1 is a possible D gene (5 bases). There are 17 residues in the CDR3. Deletions cut 3 bases from V and 4 bases from J, with 22 bases between. Germline CDR1 GTSNPN, CDR2 SVGIG (reference sequence). The CDR3: CAWSATQRQRGNQPQHF. The DNA for the CDR3 is TGTGCCTGGAGCGCTACCCAACGACAGAGAGGGAATCAGCCCCAGCATTTT.

This chain connects TRBV6-5 to TRBJ2-5; no reliable D call. The CDR3 is 13 amino acids. Trimming took off 0 bases at V and 4 bases at J, with 6 bases between the two ends. Per the germline V gene, CDR1 is MNHEY and CDR2 is SVGAGI. CDR3 in DNA: TGTGCCAGCAGTTACTCGTTGGGAGAGACCCAGTACTTC. Its protein product is CASSYSLGETQYF.

The rearrangement links TRBV5-1 to TRBJ2-1; TRBD2 agrees at 8 bases. The ends lost 0 bases at V and 5 bases at J; junction bases unmatched: 4. Per the germline V gene, CDR1 is SGHRS and CDR2 is YFSETQ. The CDR3 runs 15 residues. CDR3 in amino acids: CASSLVGRGDNEQFF. The CDR3 region has the DNA TGCGCCAGCAGCTTGGTAGGGCGGGGGGACAATGAGCAGTTCTTC.

The rearrangement uses TRBV9 and TRBJ1-1; D gene uncertain. The CDR3 loop spans 15 amino acids. The V end was cut by 0 bases, the J end by 3 bases, with 12 bases between. Per germline, CDR1 SGDLS and CDR2 YYNGEE. This chain's CDR3 is CASSVVDSSDTEAFF. CDR3 nucleotide sequence: TGTGCCAGCAGCGTAGTTGACTCGTCGGACACTGAAGCTTTCTTT.

The chain joins TRBV14 to TRBJ1-5; no clear D gene. The V end lost 4 bases, the J end lost 2 bases, and 9 bases lay between the germline ends. Germline V gene data show CDR1 as SGHDN and CDR2 as FVKESK. The CDR3 is made up of 14 amino acids. CDR3 protein: CASSPYSGNQPQHF. CDR3 in DNA: TGTGCCAGCAGCCCCTACAGTGGCAATCAGCCCCAGCATTTT.

This chain joins TRBV12-5 and TRBJ1-1; D perhaps matches TRBD1 (5 bases). Germline V gene sequence: CDR1 LGHNT, CDR2 FRNRAP. This CDR3 has 16 residues. Between the trimmed V and J ends, which lost 0 bases and 4 bases, there was a span of 15 bases. CDR3 loop: CASGLVLGIQGTEAFF. The DNA for the CDR3 is TGTGCTAGTGGTTTGGTACTGGGGATTCAGGGCACTGAAGCTTTCTTT.

For the CDR3, the DNA is TGCAGCTCGTCAGGGGGCGCTGGCACAGATACGCAGTATTTT. Its translation: CSSSGGAGTDTQYF. This sequence joins TRBV29-1 and TRBJ2-3; 8 bases fit TRBD1. CDR1 SQVTM and CDR2 ANQGSEA come from the germline V gene. V lost 8 bases, J lost 1 base, and 8 bases stayed unmatched. The CDR3 runs to 14 residues.

The chain employs TRBV2 and TRBJ1-2, with a possible D match to TRBD1 (5 bases). Germline CDR1 and CDR2: SNHLY and FYNNEI. V was clipped by 5 bases and J by 1 base, with 11 bases between them. There are 14 residues in the CDR3. CDR3 nucleotides: TGTGCCAGCAGTTGGGACGGACGTAACTATGGCTACACCTTC. Translation gives CASSWDGRNYGYTF. Full variable domain (remainder filled in from reference TRBV2 and TRBJ1-2): EPEVTQTPSHQVTQMGQEVILRCVPISNHLYFYWYRQILGQKVEFLVSFYNNEISEKSEIFDDQFSVERPDGSNFTLKIRSTKLEDSAMYFCASSWDGRNYGYTFGSGTRLTVV.

This chain connects TRBV19 to TRBJ1-1; no firm D call. The ends were cut back, 4 bases at V and 2 bases at J, with 17 bases in the middle. This CDR3 has 16 amino acids. Germline V gene lookup returns CDR1 LNHDA and CDR2 SQIVND (reference sequence). The CDR3 DNA reads as TGTGCCAGTAGTACCCCTTCGGGAGGACCAAACACTGAAGCTTTCTTT. Its protein product is CASSTPSGGPNTEAFF.

The genes are TRBV6-1 and TRBJ2-7, with 10 positions matching TRBD2. V was pared by 1 base and J by 0 bases, with 3 bases of the junction left unmatched. The CDR3 spans 16 residues. Germline assignment: CDR1 MNHNS and CDR2 SASEGT. CDR3 amino acids: CASSEVAGGSSYEQYF. The CDR3 nucleotides read TGTGCCAGCAGTGAAGTAGCGGGAGGCAGCTCCTACGAGCAGTACTTC.

The gene calls are TRBV30 and TRBJ2-7; 9 nucleotides align to TRBD1. J lost 4 bases, V lost 5 bases, and 3 bases had no gene match. This CDR3 is 12 amino acids long. CDR1 is GTSNPN, CDR2 SVGIG, per germline (reference sequence). The DNA of the CDR3 is TGTGCCTGGGGACAGGGGCGGTACGAGCAGTACTTC. Protein product: CAWGQGRYEQYF. The full variable domain, its missing parts supplied by reference TRBV30 and TRBJ2-7, is SQTIHQWPATLVQPVGSPLSLECTVEGTSNPNLYWYRQAAGRGLQLLFYSVGIGQISSEVPQNLSASRPQDRQFILSSKKLLLSDSGFYLCAWGQGRYEQYFGPGTRLTVT.

This clone came up once. This chain connects TRBV9 to TRBJ2-5, with a possible D match to TRBD2 (5 bases). The length of the CDR3 is 15 residues. V was cut by 0 bases and J by 1 base, with 10 bases left in between. Germline V lookup: CDR1 SGDLS, CDR2 YYNGEE. CDR3 nucleotide sequence: TGTGCCAGCAGCGTAGCCTGGACTTCCCAAGAGACCCAGTACTTC. Its protein is CASSVAWTSQETQYF.

This clone came up a few times. This CDR3 is CASSLAGPGTEAFF. CDR3 in DNA: TGTGCCAGCAGCTTAGCAGGGCCAGGCACTGAAGCTTTCTTT. This rearrangement joins TRBV11-2 to TRBJ1-1, with D maybe TRBD1 (5 bases). V lost 1 base, J lost 4 bases, and 10 bases lay in between. Germline-derived CDR1 and CDR2 are SGHAT and FQNNGV. The CDR3 spans 14 residues.

The V call is TRBV6-1, the J call TRBJ1-5; maybe TRBD1 (5 bases). The germline V gene encodes CDR1 MNHNS and CDR2 SASEGT. The V end lost 3 bases, the J end lost 6 bases, and 12 bases lay between the germline ends. The CDR3 spans 14 residues. CDR3 nucleotide sequence: TGTGCCAGCAGTGAGGGGGGGTGGTTTCAGCCCCAGCATTTT. Protein: CASSEGGWFQPQHF.

V usage is TRBV18 and J usage is TRBJ2-7; 9 bases fit TRBD1. Germline lookup yields CDR1 KGHSH and CDR2 LQKENI. The CDR3 extends over 17 amino acids. The V and J ends lost 2 bases and 3 bases, in that order; junction bases with no gene match: 11. As DNA, the CDR3 is TGTGCCAGCTCACCATCGTTTACGGGGACAGGGAACTACGAGCAGTACTTC. Its translation: CASSPSFTGTGNYEQYF.

This clone appeared once. The chain links TRBV9 to TRBJ1-5; D unresolved. Per the germline V gene, CDR1 is SGDLS and CDR2 is YYNGEE. This CDR3 has 14 amino acids. V was shortened by 0 bases and J by 7 bases, with 11 bases between the two germline ends. DNA of the CDR3: TGTGCCAGCAGCGTAGGCGTGTCCCAACAGCCCCAGCATTTT. Protein: CASSVGVSQQPQHF. The complete variable domain, with remaining parts taken from reference TRBV9 and TRBJ1-5, reads DSGVTQTPKHLITATGQRVTLRCSPRSGDLSVYWYQQSLDQGLQFLIQYYNGEERAKGNILERFSAQQFPDLHSELNLSSLELGDSALYFCASSVGVSQQPQHFGDGTRLSIL.

On this clone itself: At the DNA level, this CDR3 is encoded by other sequences in the same sample as well. The CDR3 region has the DNA TGTGCCAGCAGTTACTTGGCAGGGAACAATGAGCAGTTCTTC. This codes for CASSYLAGNNEQFF. The chain links TRBV6-5 to TRBJ2-1; the D gene is possibly TRBD1 (5 bases). The CDR3 runs to 14 residues. V shed 1 base and J shed 5 bases, with 9 bases lying between them. Germline V gene sequence: CDR1 MNHEY, CDR2 SVGAGI.

V and J are TRBV7-9 and TRBJ2-1; possibly TRBD1 or TRBD2 for D (5 bases each). Germline V gene lookup returns CDR1 SEHNR and CDR2 FQNEAQ (reference sequence). The CDR3 has 13 amino acids. V lost 5 bases, J lost 6 bases, and 11 bases lay in between. In DNA form, the CDR3 reads TGTGCCAGCAGCCTTGGGACGAGCAATGAGCAGTTCTTC. Amino acid sequence: CASSLGTSNEQFF.

V usage is TRBV25-1 and J usage is TRBJ1-1; the D gene is possibly TRBD1 (5 bases). Germline CDR1 and CDR2: MGHDK and SYGVNS. V gave up 6 bases and J gave up 5 bases, with 10 bases separating them. The CDR3 is 12 residues long. CDR3 DNA: TGTGCCAGCAGGGGGGGAATGACTGAAGCTTTCTTT. As protein: CASRGGMTEAFF.

The rearrangement uses TRBV6-1 and TRBJ1-1, with TRBD1 identical over 7 bases. The CDR3 consists of 16 residues. Germline V CDR1 and CDR2: MNHNS, SASEGT. V lost 4 bases to trimming and J lost 1 base; unmatched junction nucleotides: 9. This chain's CDR3 is CASSGLTGSGNTEAFF. The CDR3 coding sequence is TGTGCCAGCAGTGGCCTGACAGGGTCTGGGAACACTGAAGCTTTCTTT.

This sequence joins TRBV6-5 and TRBJ1-4, with D uncertain. V was pared by 3 bases and J by 2 bases, with 10 bases between. The CDR3 is 15 residues long. Per the germline V gene, CDR1 is MNHEY and CDR2 is SVGAGI. The CDR3: CASSYNRWTNEKLFF. In DNA form, the CDR3 reads TGTGCCAGCAGTTATAATAGATGGACTAATGAAAAACTGTTTTTT.

This rearrangement joins TRBV19 to TRBJ2-3; TRBD2 might be the D (7 bases). V lost 4 bases and J 5 bases, leaving 16 bases between the germline ends. Germline CDR1 LNHDA, CDR2 SQIVND (reference sequence). CDR3 length: 15 residues. The DNA for the CDR3 is TGTGCCAGTAGTAGCGGGGGCGCCGGTGTAGATACGCAGTATTTT. This encodes CASSSGGAGVDTQYF.